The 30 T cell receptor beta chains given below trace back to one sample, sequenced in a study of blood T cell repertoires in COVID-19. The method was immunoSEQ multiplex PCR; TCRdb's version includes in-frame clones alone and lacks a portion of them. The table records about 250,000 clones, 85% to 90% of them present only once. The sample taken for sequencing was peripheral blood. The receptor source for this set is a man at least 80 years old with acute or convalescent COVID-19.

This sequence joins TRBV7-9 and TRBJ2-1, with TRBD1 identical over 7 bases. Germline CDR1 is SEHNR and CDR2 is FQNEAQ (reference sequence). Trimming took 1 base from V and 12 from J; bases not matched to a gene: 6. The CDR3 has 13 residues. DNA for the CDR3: TGTGCCAGCAGCTTAGGACAGGGTCGGGTGCAGTTCTTC. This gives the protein CASSLGQGRVQFF.

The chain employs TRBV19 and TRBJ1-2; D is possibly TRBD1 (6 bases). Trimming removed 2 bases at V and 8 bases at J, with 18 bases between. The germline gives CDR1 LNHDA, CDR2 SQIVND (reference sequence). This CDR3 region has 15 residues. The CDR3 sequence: CASSINGGWDNGYTF. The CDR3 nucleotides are TGTGCCAGTAGTATAAATGGGGGCTGGGATAACGGCTACACCTTC.

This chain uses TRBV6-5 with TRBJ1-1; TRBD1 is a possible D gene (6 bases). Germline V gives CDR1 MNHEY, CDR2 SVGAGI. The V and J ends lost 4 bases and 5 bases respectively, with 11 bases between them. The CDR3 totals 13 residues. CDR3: CASSFLGGTEAFF. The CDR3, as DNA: TGTGCCAGCAGTTTTCTAGGGGGAACTGAAGCTTTCTTT.

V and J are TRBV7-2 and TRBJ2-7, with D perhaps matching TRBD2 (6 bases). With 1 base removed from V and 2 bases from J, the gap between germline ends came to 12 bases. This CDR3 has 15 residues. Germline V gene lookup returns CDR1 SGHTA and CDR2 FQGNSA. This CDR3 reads CASSLGAGLTYEQYF. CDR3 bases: TGTGCCAGCAGCTTAGGGGCGGGGTTAACCTACGAGCAGTACTTC.

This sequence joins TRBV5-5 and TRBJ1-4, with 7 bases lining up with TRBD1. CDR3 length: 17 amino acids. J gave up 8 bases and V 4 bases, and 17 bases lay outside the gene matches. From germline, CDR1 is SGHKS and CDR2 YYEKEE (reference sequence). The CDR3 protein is CASSDPDRVIRIEKLFF. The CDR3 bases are TGTGCCAGCAGCGATCCCGACAGGGTCATCCGGATCGAAAAACTGTTTTTT.

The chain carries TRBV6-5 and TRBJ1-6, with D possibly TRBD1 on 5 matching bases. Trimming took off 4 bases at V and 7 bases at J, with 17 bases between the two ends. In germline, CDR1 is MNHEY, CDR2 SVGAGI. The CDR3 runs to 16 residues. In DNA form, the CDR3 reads TGTGCCAGCAGTTTTTCCGCCAGGGTGGAGAATTCACCCCTCCACTTT. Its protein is CASSFSARVENSPLHF.

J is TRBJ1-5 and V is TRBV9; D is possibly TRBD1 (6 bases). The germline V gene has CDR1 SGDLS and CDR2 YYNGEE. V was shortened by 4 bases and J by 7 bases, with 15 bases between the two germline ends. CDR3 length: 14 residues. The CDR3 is CASSLSGGQQPQHF. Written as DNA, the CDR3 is TGTGCCAGCAGCTTGTCCGGGGGGCAACAGCCCCAGCATTTT.

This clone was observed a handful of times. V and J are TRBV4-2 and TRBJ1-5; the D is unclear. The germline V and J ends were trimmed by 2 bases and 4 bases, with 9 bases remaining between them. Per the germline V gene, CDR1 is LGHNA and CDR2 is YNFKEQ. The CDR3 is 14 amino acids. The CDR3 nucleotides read TGTGCCAGCAGCCAAAACGGTCTGAATCAGCCCCAGCATTTT. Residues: CASSQNGLNQPQHF.

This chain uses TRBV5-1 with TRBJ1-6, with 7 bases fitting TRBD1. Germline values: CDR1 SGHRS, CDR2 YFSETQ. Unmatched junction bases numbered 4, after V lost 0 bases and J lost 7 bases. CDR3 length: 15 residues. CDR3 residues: CASSLVGQENSPLHF. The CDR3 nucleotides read TGCGCCAGCAGCTTGGTTGGACAGGAAAATTCACCCCTCCACTTT. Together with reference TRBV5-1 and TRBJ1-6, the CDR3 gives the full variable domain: KAGVTQTPRYLIKTRGQQVTLSCSPISGHRSVSWYQQTPGQGLQFLFEYFSETQRNKGNFPGRFSGRQFSNSRSEMNVSTLELGDSALYLCASSLVGQENSPLHFGNGTRLTVT.

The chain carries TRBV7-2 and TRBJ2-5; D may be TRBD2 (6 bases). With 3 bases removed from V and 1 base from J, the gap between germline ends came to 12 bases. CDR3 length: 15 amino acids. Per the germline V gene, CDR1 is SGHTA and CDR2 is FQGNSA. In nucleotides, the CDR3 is TGTGCCAGCAGCTTGGGGGGAAGCGCCCAAGAGACCCAGTACTTC. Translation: CASSLGGSAQETQYF. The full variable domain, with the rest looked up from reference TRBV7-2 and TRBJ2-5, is GAGVSQSPSNKVTEKGKDVELRCDPISGHTALYWYRQSLGQGLEFLIYFQGNSAPDKSGLPSDRFSAERTGGSVSTLTIQRTQQEDSAVYLCASSLGGSAQETQYFGPGTRLLVL.

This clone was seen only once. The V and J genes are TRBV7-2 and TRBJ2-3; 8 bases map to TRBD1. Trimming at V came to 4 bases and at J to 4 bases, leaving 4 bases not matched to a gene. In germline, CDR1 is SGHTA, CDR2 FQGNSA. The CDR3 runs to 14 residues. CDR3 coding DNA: TGTGCCAGCAGCTCCAACAGGGGGGCAGATACGCAGTATTTT. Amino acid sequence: CASSSNRGADTQYF.

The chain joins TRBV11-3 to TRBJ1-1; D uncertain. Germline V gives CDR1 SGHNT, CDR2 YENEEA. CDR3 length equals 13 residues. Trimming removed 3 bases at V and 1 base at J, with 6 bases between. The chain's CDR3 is CASSFSQNTEAFF. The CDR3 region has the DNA TGTGCCAGCAGCTTTTCACAGAACACTGAAGCTTTCTTT.

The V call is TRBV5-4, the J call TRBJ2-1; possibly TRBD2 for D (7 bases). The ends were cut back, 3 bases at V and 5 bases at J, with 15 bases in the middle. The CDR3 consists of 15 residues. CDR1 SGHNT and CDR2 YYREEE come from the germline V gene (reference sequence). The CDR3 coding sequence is TGTGCCAGCAGCTGGGGGCGGCGGGGGAACAATGAGCAGTTCTTC. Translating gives CASSWGRRGNNEQFF.

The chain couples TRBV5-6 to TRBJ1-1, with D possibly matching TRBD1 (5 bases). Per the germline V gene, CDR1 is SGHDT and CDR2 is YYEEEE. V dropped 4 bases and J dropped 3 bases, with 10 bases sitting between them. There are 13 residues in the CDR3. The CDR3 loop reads CASSLKGDTEAFF. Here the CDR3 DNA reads TGTGCCAGCAGCCTGAAAGGGGACACTGAAGCTTTCTTT.

The CDR3 nucleotides read TGTGCCAGCAGCCAAGAGAGGGCTGGAAACACCATATATTTT. This codes for CASSQERAGNTIYF. The chain employs TRBV14 and TRBJ1-3; D not certain. This CDR3 has 14 amino acids. The germline V and J ends were trimmed by 0 bases and 2 bases, with 5 bases remaining between them. The germline CDR1 and CDR2 sequences are SGHDN and FVKESK.

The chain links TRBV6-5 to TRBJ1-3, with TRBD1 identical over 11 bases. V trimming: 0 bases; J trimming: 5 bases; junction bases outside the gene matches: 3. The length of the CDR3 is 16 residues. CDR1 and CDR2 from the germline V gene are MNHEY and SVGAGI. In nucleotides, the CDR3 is TGTGCCAGCAGTTACTCATGGGACAGGGGGAGAAACACCATATATTTT. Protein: CASSYSWDRGRNTIYF.

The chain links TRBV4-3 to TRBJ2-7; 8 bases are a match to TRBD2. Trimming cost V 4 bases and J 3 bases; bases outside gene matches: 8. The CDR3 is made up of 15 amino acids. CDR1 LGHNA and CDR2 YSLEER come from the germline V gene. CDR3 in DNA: TGCGCCAGCAGCCTGTACGGGGGGGCCAACTACGAGCAGTACTTC. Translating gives CASSLYGGANYEQYF.

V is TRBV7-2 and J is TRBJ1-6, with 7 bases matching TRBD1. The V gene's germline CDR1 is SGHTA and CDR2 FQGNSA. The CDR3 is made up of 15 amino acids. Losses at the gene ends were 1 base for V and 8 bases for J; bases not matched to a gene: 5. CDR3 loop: CASSLESGTDSPLHF. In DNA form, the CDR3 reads TGTGCCAGCAGCTTAGAGTCTGGGACAGATTCACCCCTCCACTTT.

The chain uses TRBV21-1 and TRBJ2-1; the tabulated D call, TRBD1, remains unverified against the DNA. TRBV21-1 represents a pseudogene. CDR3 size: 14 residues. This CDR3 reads CAIVRKEGIRGQFF. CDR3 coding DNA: TGTGCCATCGTAAGGAAGGAAGGGATTAGGGGGCAGTTCTTC.

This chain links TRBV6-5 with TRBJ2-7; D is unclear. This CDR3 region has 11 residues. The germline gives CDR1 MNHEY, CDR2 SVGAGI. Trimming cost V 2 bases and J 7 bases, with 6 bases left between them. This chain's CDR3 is CASSYESEQYF. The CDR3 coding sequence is TGTGCCAGCAGTTACGAGAGTGAGCAGTACTTC.

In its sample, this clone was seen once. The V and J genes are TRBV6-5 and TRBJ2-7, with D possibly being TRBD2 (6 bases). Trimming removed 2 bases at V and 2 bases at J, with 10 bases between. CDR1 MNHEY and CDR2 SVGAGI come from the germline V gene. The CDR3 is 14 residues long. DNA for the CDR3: TGTGCCAGCAGTTACGGGACTCAGACCTACGAGCAGTACTTC. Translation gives CASSYGTQTYEQYF.

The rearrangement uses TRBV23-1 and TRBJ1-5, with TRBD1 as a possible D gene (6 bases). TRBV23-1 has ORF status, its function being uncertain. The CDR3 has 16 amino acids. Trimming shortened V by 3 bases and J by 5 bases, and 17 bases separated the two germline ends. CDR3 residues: CASSHSGRDKDQPQHF. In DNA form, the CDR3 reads TGCGCCAGCAGTCATTCGGGCCGGGACAAGGATCAGCCCCAGCATTTT.

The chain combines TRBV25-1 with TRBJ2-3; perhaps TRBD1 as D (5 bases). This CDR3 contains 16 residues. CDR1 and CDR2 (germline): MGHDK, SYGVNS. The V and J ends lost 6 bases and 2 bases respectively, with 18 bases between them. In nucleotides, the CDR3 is TGTGCCAGCAGGAGCACCGTAACAGGATCCACAGATACGCAGTATTTT. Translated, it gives CASRSTVTGSTDTQYF.

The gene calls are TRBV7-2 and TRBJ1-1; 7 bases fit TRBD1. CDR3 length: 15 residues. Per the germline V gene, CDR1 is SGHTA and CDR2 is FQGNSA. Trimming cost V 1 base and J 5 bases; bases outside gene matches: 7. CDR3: CASSLGQLQGTEAFF. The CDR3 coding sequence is TGTGCCAGCAGCTTAGGACAATTACAGGGGACTGAAGCTTTCTTT.

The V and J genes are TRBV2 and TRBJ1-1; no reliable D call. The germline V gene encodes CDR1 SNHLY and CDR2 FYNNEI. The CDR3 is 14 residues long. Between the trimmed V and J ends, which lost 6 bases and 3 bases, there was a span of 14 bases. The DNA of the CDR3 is TGTGCCAGCAGGGTCACTATTTTGGACACTGAAGCTTTCTTT. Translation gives CASRVTILDTEAFF.

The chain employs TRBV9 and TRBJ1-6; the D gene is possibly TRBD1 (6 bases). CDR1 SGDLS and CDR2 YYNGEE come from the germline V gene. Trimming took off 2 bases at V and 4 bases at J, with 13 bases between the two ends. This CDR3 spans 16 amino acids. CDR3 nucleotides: TGTGCCAGCAGCGTCGGAATACAGGGTTATAATTCACCCCTCCACTTT. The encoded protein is CASSVGIQGYNSPLHF. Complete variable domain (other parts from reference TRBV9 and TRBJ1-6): DSGVTQTPKHLITATGQRVTLRCSPRSGDLSVYWYQQSLDQGLQFLIQYYNGEERAKGNILERFSAQQFPDLHSELNLSSLELGDSALYFCASSVGIQGYNSPLHFGNGTRLTVT.

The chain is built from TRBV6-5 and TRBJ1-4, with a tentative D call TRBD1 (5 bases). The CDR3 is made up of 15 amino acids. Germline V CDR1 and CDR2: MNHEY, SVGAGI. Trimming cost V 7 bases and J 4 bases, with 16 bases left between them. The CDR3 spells CASKQARTINEKLFF. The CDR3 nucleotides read TGTGCCAGCAAACAGGCCCGGACCATTAATGAAAAACTGTTTTTT.

CDR3 nucleotides: TGTGCCAGCAGCTTCGGCAGGGGGACAGAAAAACTGTTTTTT. This translates into CASSFGRGTEKLFF. This chain joins TRBV7-2 and TRBJ1-4; 7 nucleotides line up with TRBD1. Germline V CDR1 and CDR2: SGHTA, FQGNSA. This CDR3 has 14 residues. The ends lost 3 bases at V and 8 bases at J; junction bases unmatched: 6. The entire variable domain, with the rest obtained from reference TRBV7-2 and TRBJ1-4, is as follows: GAGVSQSPSNKVTEKGKDVELRCDPISGHTALYWYRQSLGQGLEFLIYFQGNSAPDKSGLPSDRFSAERTGGSVSTLTIQRTQQEDSAVYLCASSFGRGTEKLFFGSGTQLSVL.

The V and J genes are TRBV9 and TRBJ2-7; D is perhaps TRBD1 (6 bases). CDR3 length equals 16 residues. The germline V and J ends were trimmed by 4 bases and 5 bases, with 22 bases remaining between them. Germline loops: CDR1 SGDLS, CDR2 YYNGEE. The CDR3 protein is CASSPRAGEIVDEQYF. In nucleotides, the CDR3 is TGTGCCAGCAGCCCCCGGGCAGGGGAAATCGTAGACGAGCAGTACTTC.

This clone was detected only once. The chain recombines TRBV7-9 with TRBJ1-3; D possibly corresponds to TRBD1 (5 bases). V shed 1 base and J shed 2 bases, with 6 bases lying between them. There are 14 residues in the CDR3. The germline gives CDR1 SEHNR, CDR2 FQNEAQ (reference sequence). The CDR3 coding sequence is TGTGCCAGCAGCTTAGAGACAGCTGGAAACACCATATATTTT. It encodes CASSLETAGNTIYF.